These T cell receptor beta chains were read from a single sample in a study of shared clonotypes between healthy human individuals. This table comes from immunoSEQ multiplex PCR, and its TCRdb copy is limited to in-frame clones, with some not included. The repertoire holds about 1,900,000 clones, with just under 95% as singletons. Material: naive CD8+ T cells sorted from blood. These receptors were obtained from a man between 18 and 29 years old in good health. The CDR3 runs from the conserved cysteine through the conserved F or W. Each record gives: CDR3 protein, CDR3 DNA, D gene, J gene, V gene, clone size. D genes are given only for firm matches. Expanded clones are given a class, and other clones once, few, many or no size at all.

CDR3 protein: CASSLEGQDTDTQYF
CDR3 DNA: TGTGCCAGCAGCTTAGAGGGACAAGACACAGATACGCAGTATTTT
D gene: NA
J gene: TRBJ2-3
V gene: TRBV11-2
clone size: NA

CDR3 protein: CAWGPGLAGVNEQFF
CDR3 DNA: TGTGCCTGGGGCCCGGGACTAGCGGGGGTTAATGAGCAGTTCTTC
D gene: TRBD2
J gene: TRBJ2-1
V gene: TRBV30
clone size: NA

CDR3 protein: CASSLVDPSSGNTIYF
CDR3 DNA: TGTGCCAGCAGCTTAGTAGACCCGAGCTCTGGAAACACCATATATTTT
D gene: NA
J gene: TRBJ1-3
V gene: TRBV7-2
clone size: NA

CDR3 protein: CASDGANVLTF
CDR3 DNA: TGTGCCAGCGATGGGGCCAACGTCCTGACTTTC
D gene: NA
J gene: TRBJ2-6
V gene: TRBV6-6
clone size: NA

CDR3 protein: CASSLPPGSEDTQYF
CDR3 DNA: TGTGCCAGCAGCCTCCCCCCGGGGTCCGAAGATACGCAGTATTTT
D gene: NA
J gene: TRBJ2-3
V gene: TRBV7-9
clone size: NA

CDR3 protein: CASSLGAGPGYEQYF
CDR3 DNA: TGTGCCAGCAGCTTAGGGGCGGGGCCGGGTTACGAGCAGTACTTC
D gene: NA
J gene: TRBJ2-7
V gene: TRBV11-2
clone size: once

CDR3 protein: CASSEDPGLAEETQYF
CDR3 DNA: TGTGCCAGCAGTGAAGACCCCGGACTAGCGGAAGAGACCCAGTACTTC
D gene: TRBD2
J gene: TRBJ2-5
V gene: TRBV6-1
clone size: NA

CDR3 protein: CASRGDSWTEAFF
CDR3 DNA: TGTGCCAGCAGGGGGGATTCTTGGACTGAAGCTTTCTTT
D gene: NA
J gene: TRBJ1-1
V gene: TRBV2
clone size: NA

CDR3 protein: CAWNVNTEAFF
CDR3 DNA: TGTGCCTGGAACGTGAACACTGAAGCTTTCTTT
D gene: NA
J gene: TRBJ1-1
V gene: TRBV30
clone size: NA

CDR3 protein: CASSLVGGAEQYF
CDR3 DNA: TGTGCCAGCAGTTTGGTCGGGGGGGCCGAGCAGTACTTC
D gene: TRBD2
J gene: TRBJ2-7
V gene: TRBV27
clone size: NA

CDR3 protein: CASSEGQSEAFF
CDR3 DNA: TGTGCCAGCAGTGAAGGACAGAGTGAAGCTTTCTTT
D gene: NA
J gene: TRBJ1-1
V gene: TRBV27
clone size: NA

CDR3 protein: CASSVQTGPSNEQFF
CDR3 DNA: TGTGCCAGCAGCGTACAGACAGGACCCTCCAATGAGCAGTTCTTC
D gene: NA
J gene: TRBJ2-1
V gene: TRBV9
clone size: once

CDR3 protein: CASSLANHYEQYF
CDR3 DNA: TGTGCCAGCAGCTTAGCCAACCACTACGAGCAGTACTTC
D gene: NA
J gene: TRBJ2-7
V gene: TRBV7-9
clone size: NA

CDR3 protein: CASSDSSYEQYF
CDR3 DNA: TGTGCCAGCAGCGACAGCTCCTACGAGCAGTACTTC
D gene: NA
J gene: TRBJ2-7
V gene: TRBV11-1
clone size: once

CDR3 protein: CATAAGLLYEQYF
CDR3 DNA: TGTGCCACCGCCGCAGGGCTTTTGTACGAGCAGTACTTC
D gene: NA
J gene: TRBJ2-7
V gene: TRBV19
clone size: NA

CDR3 protein: CASSRPYQPQHF
CDR3 DNA: TGTGCCAGCAGCAGACCCTATCAGCCCCAGCATTTT
D gene: NA
J gene: TRBJ1-5
V gene: TRBV21-1
clone size: NA

CDR3 protein: CASSGPLFTDTQYF
CDR3 DNA: TGTGCCAGCAGCGGACCCCTTTTTACAGATACGCAGTATTTT
D gene: NA
J gene: TRBJ2-3
V gene: TRBV5-6
clone size: NA

CDR3 protein: CASSEGGGVYEQYF
CDR3 DNA: TGTGCCAGCAGTGAAGGCGGGGGGGTCTACGAGCAGTACTTC
D gene: TRBD2
J gene: TRBJ2-7
V gene: TRBV2
clone size: NA

CDR3 protein: CASPDRGKDTEAFF
CDR3 DNA: TGTGCCAGCCCGGACAGGGGAAAGGATACTGAAGCTTTCTTT
D gene: TRBD1
J gene: TRBJ1-1
V gene: TRBV6-5
clone size: NA

CDR3 protein: CASSWRLAGEIDTQYF
CDR3 DNA: TGTGCCAGCAGCTGGAGACTAGCGGGAGAGATCGATACGCAGTATTTT
D gene: TRBD2
J gene: TRBJ2-3
V gene: TRBV7-8
clone size: NA

CDR3 protein: CASSPVGLAQEGIPGTDTQYF
CDR3 DNA: TGCGCCAGCAGTCCGGTTGGACTAGCCCAAGAGGGCATTCCCGGCACAGATACGCAGTATTTT
D gene: TRBD2
J gene: TRBJ2-3
V gene: TRBV10-1
clone size: NA

CDR3 protein: CASSLGERPNQPQHF
CDR3 DNA: TGTGCCAGCAGCCTCGGGGAGCGCCCCAATCAGCCCCAGCATTTT
D gene: NA
J gene: TRBJ1-5
V gene: TRBV7-9
clone size: NA

CDR3 protein: CASSLGLAGVYTETQYF
CDR3 DNA: TGTGCCAGCAGCCTGGGGCTAGCGGGAGTCTATACGGAGACCCAGTACTTC
D gene: TRBD2
J gene: TRBJ2-5
V gene: TRBV7-9
clone size: NA

CDR3 protein: CASSLRQGLSYEQYF
CDR3 DNA: TGTGCCAGCAGTTTACGGCAGGGTCTCTCCTACGAGCAGTACTTC
D gene: NA
J gene: TRBJ2-7
V gene: TRBV27
clone size: NA

CDR3 protein: CASSSTGLRYEQYF
CDR3 DNA: TGTGCCAGCAGCTCAACGGGACTCCGCTACGAGCAGTACTTC
D gene: NA
J gene: TRBJ2-7
V gene: TRBV13
clone size: NA

CDR3 protein: CASSPPWTDATNEKLFF
CDR3 DNA: TGTGCCAGCAGTCCCCCCTGGACCGATGCAACTAATGAAAAACTGTTTTTT
D gene: NA
J gene: TRBJ1-4
V gene: TRBV28
clone size: NA

CDR3 protein: CASSYRDWGTDTQYF
CDR3 DNA: TGTGCCAGCAGCTACCGGGACTGGGGCACAGATACGCAGTATTTT
D gene: NA
J gene: TRBJ2-3
V gene: TRBV7-8
clone size: NA

CDR3 protein: CASSERGIRNQPQHF
CDR3 DNA: TGTGCCAGCAGTGAGCGTGGCATACGCAATCAGCCCCAGCATTTT
D gene: NA
J gene: TRBJ1-5
V gene: TRBV2
clone size: NA

CDR3 protein: CASRDPDTEAFF
CDR3 DNA: TGCGCCAGCAGGGACCCCGACACTGAAGCTTTCTTT
D gene: NA
J gene: TRBJ1-1
V gene: TRBV10-2
clone size: NA

CDR3 protein: CASSYSRGYEQYF
CDR3 DNA: TGTGCCAGCAGTTACTCCAGGGGGTACGAGCAGTACTTC
D gene: TRBD1
J gene: TRBJ2-7
V gene: TRBV6-5
clone size: NA

CDR3 protein: CASSLGGSGSPLHF
CDR3 DNA: TGTGCCAGTAGCCTGGGAGGGAGTGGATCACCCCTCCACTTT
D gene: NA
J gene: TRBJ1-6
V gene: TRBV19
clone size: NA

CDR3 protein: CASSFTDPSYNEQFF
CDR3 DNA: TGTGCCAGCAGTTTCACGGACCCTTCCTACAATGAGCAGTTCTTC
D gene: NA
J gene: TRBJ2-1
V gene: TRBV27
clone size: NA

CDR3 protein: CASSYSIGDAPYEQYF
CDR3 DNA: TGTGCCAGCAGTTACTCGATCGGGGACGCTCCCTACGAGCAGTACTTC
D gene: NA
J gene: TRBJ2-7
V gene: TRBV6-5
clone size: NA

CDR3 protein: CASSSPARGTEAFF
CDR3 DNA: TGTGCCAGCAGCTCCCCCGCCCGAGGGACTGAAGCTTTCTTT
D gene: NA
J gene: TRBJ1-1
V gene: TRBV11-2
clone size: NA

CDR3 protein: CASSLAGGPGTGELFF
CDR3 DNA: TGTGCCAGCAGTTTAGCGGGGGGGCCGGGGACCGGGGAGCTGTTTTTT
D gene: TRBD2
J gene: TRBJ2-2
V gene: TRBV27
clone size: few

CDR3 protein: CAWSVSGDSVLTF
CDR3 DNA: TGTGCCTGGAGTGTGTCCGGGGATAGCGTCCTGACTTTC
D gene: NA
J gene: TRBJ2-6
V gene: TRBV30
clone size: NA

CDR3 protein: CASSPETGATNEKLFF
CDR3 DNA: TGTGCCAGCAGCCCTGAGACAGGGGCAACTAATGAAAAACTGTTTTTT
D gene: TRBD1
J gene: TRBJ1-4
V gene: TRBV4-2
clone size: once

CDR3 protein: CASSVHGTNQPQHF
CDR3 DNA: TGTGCCAGCAGTGTACATGGTACCAATCAGCCCCAGCATTTT
D gene: NA
J gene: TRBJ1-5
V gene: TRBV27
clone size: once

CDR3 protein: CSVRGTGGSYEQYF
CDR3 DNA: TGCAGCGTTCGGGGGACAGGGGGTTCCTACGAGCAGTACTTC
D gene: TRBD1
J gene: TRBJ2-7
V gene: TRBV29-1
clone size: NA

CDR3 protein: CASRLARGEAYEQYF
CDR3 DNA: TGTGCAAGTCGCTTAGCGCGGGGGGAAGCCTACGAGCAGTACTTC
D gene: NA
J gene: TRBJ2-7
V gene: TRBV12-2
clone size: NA

CDR3 protein: CASSHPMGEASYEQYF
CDR3 DNA: TGCGCCAGCAGCCACCCGATGGGGGAGGCCTCCTACGAGCAGTACTTC
D gene: NA
J gene: TRBJ2-7
V gene: TRBV4-1
clone size: NA

CDR3 protein: CASSGLAGALRDEQFF
CDR3 DNA: TGTGCCAGCAGCGGACTAGCGGGGGCCCTGCGGGATGAGCAGTTCTTC
D gene: TRBD2
J gene: TRBJ2-1
V gene: TRBV7-2
clone size: NA

CDR3 protein: CASSPSVGALLYEQYF
CDR3 DNA: TGTGCCAGCAGTCCCTCAGTAGGGGCTCTTCTTTACGAGCAGTACTTC
D gene: NA
J gene: TRBJ2-7
V gene: TRBV27
clone size: NA

CDR3 protein: CASSSPGQGYDTQYF
CDR3 DNA: TGTGCCAGCAGTTCCCCCGGACAGGGGTACGATACGCAGTATTTT
D gene: TRBD1
J gene: TRBJ2-3
V gene: TRBV28
clone size: NA

CDR3 protein: CASSSGNVPDTQYF
CDR3 DNA: TGTGCCAGCAGTAGCGGAAATGTGCCAGATACGCAGTATTTT
D gene: NA
J gene: TRBJ2-3
V gene: TRBV13
clone size: NA

CDR3 protein: CASSPSYEGYEQYF
CDR3 DNA: TGCGCCAGCAGCCCTTCGTACGAGGGGTACGAGCAGTACTTC
D gene: NA
J gene: TRBJ2-7
V gene: TRBV4-1
clone size: NA

CDR3 protein: CASSLGLEGGEGIQTQYF
CDR3 DNA: TGTGCCAGCAGCTTAGGTTTGGAGGGAGGGGAGGGTATTCAGACCCAGTACTTC
D gene: TRBD2
J gene: TRBJ2-5
V gene: TRBV11-2
clone size: NA

CDR3 protein: CASSLLGANSPLHF
CDR3 DNA: TGTGCCAGCAGTTTGTTAGGGGCTAATTCACCCCTCCACTTT
D gene: NA
J gene: TRBJ1-6
V gene: TRBV27
clone size: NA

CDR3 protein: CASSVGGDGYEQYF
CDR3 DNA: TGTGCCAGCAGCGTAGGAGGAGACGGGTACGAGCAGTACTTC
D gene: NA
J gene: TRBJ2-7
V gene: TRBV9
clone size: NA

CDR3 protein: CAWSVRDYGYTF
CDR3 DNA: TGTGCCTGGAGTGTACGAGACTATGGCTACACCTTC
D gene: NA
J gene: TRBJ1-2
V gene: TRBV30
clone size: NA

CDR3 protein: CASSQETGGVGETQYF
CDR3 DNA: TGCGCCAGCAGCCAAGAGACAGGGGGCGTTGGAGAGACCCAGTACTTC
D gene: TRBD1
J gene: TRBJ2-5
V gene: TRBV4-1
clone size: NA

CDR3 protein: CASSRGFNEKLFF
CDR3 DNA: TGTGCCAGCTCCAGGGGATTTAATGAAAAACTGTTTTTT
D gene: NA
J gene: TRBJ1-4
V gene: TRBV6-4
clone size: NA